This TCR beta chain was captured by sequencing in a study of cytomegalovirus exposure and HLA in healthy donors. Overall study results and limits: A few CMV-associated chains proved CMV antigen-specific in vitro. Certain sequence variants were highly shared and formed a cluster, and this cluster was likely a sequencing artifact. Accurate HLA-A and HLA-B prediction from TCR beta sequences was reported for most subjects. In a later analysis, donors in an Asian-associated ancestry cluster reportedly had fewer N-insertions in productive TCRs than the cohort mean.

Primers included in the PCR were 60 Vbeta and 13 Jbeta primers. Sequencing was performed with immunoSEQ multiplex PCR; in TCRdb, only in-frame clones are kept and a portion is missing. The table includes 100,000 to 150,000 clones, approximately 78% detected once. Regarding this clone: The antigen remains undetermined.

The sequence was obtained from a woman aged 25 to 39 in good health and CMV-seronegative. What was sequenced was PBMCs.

CDR3 coding DNA: TGCGCCAGCAGCCTTGCGTTGGCAACTAATGAAAAACTGTTTTTT. Protein: CASSLALATNEKLFF. The chain couples TRBV5-1 to TRBJ1-4; D is uncertain. Between the trimmed V and J ends, which lost 4 bases and 0 bases, there was a span of 10 bases. The CDR3 covers 15 residues. Germline V lookup: CDR1 SGHRS, CDR2 YFSETQ.